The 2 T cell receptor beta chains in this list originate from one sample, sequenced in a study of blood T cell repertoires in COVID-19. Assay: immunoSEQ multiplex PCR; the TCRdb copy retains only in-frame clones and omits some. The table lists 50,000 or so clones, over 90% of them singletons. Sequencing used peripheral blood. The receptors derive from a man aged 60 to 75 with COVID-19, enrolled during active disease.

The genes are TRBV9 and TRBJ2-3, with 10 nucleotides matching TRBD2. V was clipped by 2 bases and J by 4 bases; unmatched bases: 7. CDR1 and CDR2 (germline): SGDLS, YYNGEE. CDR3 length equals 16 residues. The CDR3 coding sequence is TGTGCCAGCAGCGTTGTCCCAAGCGGGAGGGCAGATACGCAGTATTTT. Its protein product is CASSVVPSGRADTQYF. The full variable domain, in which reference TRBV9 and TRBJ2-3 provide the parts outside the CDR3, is DSGVTQTPKHLITATGQRVTLRCSPRSGDLSVYWYQQSLDQGLQFLIQYYNGEERAKGNILERFSAQQFPDLHSELNLSSLELGDSALYFCASSVVPSGRADTQYFGPGTRLTVL.

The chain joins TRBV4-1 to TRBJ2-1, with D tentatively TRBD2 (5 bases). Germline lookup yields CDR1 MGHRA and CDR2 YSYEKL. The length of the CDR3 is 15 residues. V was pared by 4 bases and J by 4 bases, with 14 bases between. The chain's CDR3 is CASSLRANPYNEQFF. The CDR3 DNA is TGCGCCAGCAGCCTGCGGGCTAACCCTTACAATGAGCAGTTCTTC.